The 16 T cell receptor beta chains reported below all come from one sample, sequenced in a study of blood T cell repertoires in COVID-19. Clones were sequenced by immunoSEQ multiplex PCR, and TCRdb holds only the in-frame ones, with some missing. The sample lists about 130,000 clones; 75% to 90% were seen once. Sequencing used PBMCs or T cells enriched from blood (not recorded which). The receptors here all came from a woman aged 50 to 60 who had recovered from COVID-19.

The chain recombines TRBV14 with TRBJ2-1, with 7 bases matching TRBD2. Germline-derived CDR1 and CDR2 are SGHDN and FVKESK. After removal of 4 bases from V and 8 bases from J, the junction contained 11 bases not matched to a gene. CDR3 length: 15 residues. The CDR3 region is CASSRFRTSSHEQFF. For the CDR3, the DNA is TGTGCCAGCAGCCGATTCCGGACTAGTTCACATGAGCAGTTCTTC.

V and J are TRBV7-2 and TRBJ1-4; tentatively, D is TRBD1 (5 bases). Trimming took off 4 bases at V and 5 bases at J, with 14 bases between the two ends. The CDR3 is made up of 15 amino acids. Germline values: CDR1 SGHTA, CDR2 FQGNSA. CDR3 residues: CASSSDRTINEKLFF. Here the CDR3 DNA reads TGTGCCAGCAGCTCCGACAGAACAATAAATGAAAAACTGTTTTTT.

The chain links TRBV5-1 to TRBJ1-1; 7 bases are a match to TRBD1. Per the germline V gene, CDR1 is SGHRS and CDR2 is YFSETQ. The CDR3 consists of 14 residues. J lost 2 bases, V lost 4 bases, and 5 bases had no gene match. The CDR3 region has the DNA TGCGCCAGCAGCCCTCAGGGGGTTAACACTGAAGCTTTCTTT. Its translation is CASSPQGVNTEAFF.

The V gene is TRBV18, the J gene TRBJ2-1, with D unresolved. The CDR3 runs 15 residues. Germline assignment: CDR1 KGHSH and CDR2 LQKENI. The ends were cut back, 3 bases at V and 7 bases at J, with 16 bases in the middle. CDR3 sequence (DNA): TGTGCCAGCTCACCTCTCCCAATCCGGGTGAATGAGCAGTTCTTC. As protein: CASSPLPIRVNEQFF.

The J gene is TRBJ2-7, the V gene TRBV27; the match to TRBD2 covers 12 bases. The V and J ends lost 5 bases and 6 bases, in that order; junction bases with no gene match: 11. The length of the CDR3 is 16 residues. Germline V CDR1 and CDR2: MNHEY, SMNVEV (reference sequence). CDR3 region: CASSPRTSGAVVEQYF. CDR3 nucleotide sequence: TGTGCCAGCAGTCCCCGGACTAGCGGGGCCGTCGTCGAGCAGTACTTC.

The chain has TRBV7-9 and TRBJ1-1; 10 positions agree with TRBD1. The CDR3 totals 16 residues. From germline, CDR1 is SEHNR and CDR2 FQNEAQ (reference sequence). With V trimmed by 5 bases and J by 3 bases, 9 bases remained unmatched. The CDR3 loop reads CASSRDRGFRDTEAFF. DNA for the CDR3: TGTGCCAGCAGCCGGGACAGGGGATTTAGGGACACTGAAGCTTTCTTT.

This rearrangement joins TRBV24-1 to TRBJ2-3, with 8 bases aligning to TRBD2. CDR3 length equals 17 residues. CDR1 is KGHDR and CDR2 is SFDVKD in the germline V gene. V was clipped by 2 bases and J by 2 bases; unmatched bases: 8. Here the CDR3 DNA reads TGTGCCACCAGTGATTCGGCTAGCGGGCCACACACAGATACGCAGTATTTT. Its protein product is CATSDSASGPHTDTQYF.

The chain employs TRBV5-4 and TRBJ2-7, with a weak D call TRBD1 (7 bases). V was trimmed by 4 bases and J by 3 bases, leaving 17 bases between them. From germline, CDR1 is SGHNT and CDR2 YYREEE (reference sequence). This CDR3 has 15 residues. As DNA, the CDR3 is TGTGCCAGCAGCCCCGGAGGGGGCGAAGTCTACGAGCAGTACTTC. Protein product: CASSPGGGEVYEQYF.

The rearrangement links TRBV19 to TRBJ1-2; D may be TRBD1 (6 bases). Germline CDR1 reads LNHDA; CDR2 reads SQIVND (reference sequence). The V and J ends lost 5 bases and 8 bases respectively, with 9 bases between them. The length of the CDR3 is 11 residues. The chain's CDR3 is CASSSGEGYTF. As DNA, the CDR3 is TGTGCCAGTAGTTCAGGGGAAGGCTACACCTTC.

The CDR3, as DNA: TGTGCCAGTACCCTAGGGGGAAGAAACTATGGCTACACCTTC. Its protein is CASTLGGRNYGYTF. V gene TRBV19 combines with J gene TRBJ1-2, with a possible D match to TRBD1 (6 bases). The CDR3 loop spans 14 amino acids. The germline CDR1 and CDR2 sequences are LNHDA and SQIVND (reference sequence). V lost 7 bases, J lost 2 bases, and 14 bases lay in between.

V and J are TRBV6-5 and TRBJ1-2, with D perhaps matching TRBD1 (5 bases). The ends were cut back, 10 bases at V and 0 bases at J, with 12 bases in the middle. CDR1 is MNHEY and CDR2 is SVGAGI in the germline V gene. The CDR3 runs 13 residues. CDR3 residues: CATRRGSNYGYTF. The DNA of the CDR3 is TGTGCCACCAGACGGGGGTCTAACTATGGCTACACCTTC.

The chain has TRBV9 and TRBJ2-7, with 11 positions matching TRBD2. The CDR3 spans 16 residues. Trimming at V came to 4 bases and at J to 3 bases, leaving 9 bases not matched to a gene. Germline values: CDR1 SGDLS, CDR2 YYNGEE. This chain's CDR3 is CASSTDYGTSGYEQYF. The CDR3 nucleotides read TGTGCCAGCAGCACCGACTACGGGACTAGCGGCTACGAGCAGTACTTC.

This chain uses TRBV25-1 with TRBJ1-2; the D gene is possibly TRBD1 (5 bases). Trimming took 4 bases from V and 4 from J, leaving 10 bases between them. CDR3 length equals 13 residues. CDR1 and CDR2 (germline): MGHDK, SYGVNS. The DNA for the CDR3 is TGTGCCAGCAGTGCCCAGGGTGTCTATGGCTACACCTTC. This codes for CASSAQGVYGYTF.

The rearrangement uses TRBV24-1 and TRBJ1-6, with TRBD1 identical over 7 bases. V trimming: 9 bases; J trimming: 6 bases; junction bases outside the gene matches: 10. This CDR3 comprises 15 residues. Germline V gives CDR1 KGHDR, CDR2 SFDVKD. The CDR3 DNA is TGTGCCACCGACCCCCGGGACAGTAGTAATTCACCCCTCCACTTT. Translation gives CATDPRDSSNSPLHF.

The chain employs TRBV5-1 and TRBJ2-7, with a possible D match to TRBD2 (6 bases). CDR1 and CDR2 (germline): SGHRS, YFSETQ. V was shortened by 0 bases and J by 4 bases, with 14 bases between the two germline ends. This CDR3 has 15 amino acids. The CDR3 protein is CASSLEFGSGYEQYF. DNA of the CDR3: TGCGCCAGCAGCTTGGAATTCGGGAGTGGGTACGAGCAGTACTTC.

This clone has only one observation. The chain recombines TRBV7-9 with TRBJ1-6; TRBD1 is a possible D gene (5 bases). The CDR3 is 14 amino acids. The V gene's germline CDR1 is SEHNR and CDR2 FQNEAQ (reference sequence). The ends were cut back, 4 bases at V and 9 bases at J, with 13 bases in the middle. The CDR3 region is CASSSQTESSPLHF. The DNA for the CDR3 is TGTGCCAGCAGCTCCCAGACAGAGAGTTCACCCCTCCACTTT. Looking up the rest from reference TRBV7-9 and TRBJ1-6 gives the full variable domain: DTGVSQNPRHKITKRGQNVTFRCDPISEHNRLYWYRQTLGQGPEFLTYFQNEAQLEKSRLLSDRFSAERPKGSFSTLEIQRTEQGDSAMYLCASSSQTESSPLHFGNGTRLTVT.